This T cell receptor beta chain is from a study of CD8 T cells in ankylosing spondylitis. Study findings and constraints: Previously reported in reactive arthritis synovial fluid and blood were some of the motif variants. Matched synovial fluid from ankylosing spondylitis patients was reported to be enriched for disease-linked clones. A motif of fewer than ten highly homologous TCR beta variants was seen as apparently characteristic of ankylosing spondylitis blood. Within peripheral blood, clones linked to disease were CD8+ and relatively rare.

J gave up 6 bases and V 0 bases, and 6 bases lay outside the gene matches. CDR3 length equals 15 residues. The germline V gene has CDR1 SGHRS and CDR2 YFSETQ. With molecular barcodes, quantitative 5'-RACE was used to make the TCR beta libraries. Via MiXCR, TCRdb re-called the 5' RACE reads, giving one row per CDR3 protein. Of 750,000 to 850,000 distinct CDR3 sequences in the sample, 12% were seen once. A few counts support this clonotype. Its specificity is not known. This sequence originates from a male donor with ankylosing spondylitis. The sample comprised blood, either unsorted or a sorted T cell fraction (not recorded which). V is TRBV5-1 and J is TRBJ1-2, with 9 bases identical to TRBD1. The CDR3 protein is CASSLATGGRDGYTF. In DNA, the CDR3 is TGCGCCAGCAGCTTGGCCACAGGGGGCAGGGATGGCTACACCTTC.